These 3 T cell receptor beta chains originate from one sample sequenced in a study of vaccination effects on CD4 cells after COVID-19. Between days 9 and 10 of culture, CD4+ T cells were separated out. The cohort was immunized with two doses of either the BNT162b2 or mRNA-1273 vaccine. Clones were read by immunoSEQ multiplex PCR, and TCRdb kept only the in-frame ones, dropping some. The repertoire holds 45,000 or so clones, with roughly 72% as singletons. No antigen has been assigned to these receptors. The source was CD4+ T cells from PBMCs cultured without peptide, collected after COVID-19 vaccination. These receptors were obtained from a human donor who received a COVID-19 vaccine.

CDR3 bases: TGTGCCAGCAGCTTGGATAGTGGTACTTGGGAGACCCAGTACTTC. It specifies CASSLDSGTWETQYF. The V call is TRBV5-4, the J call TRBJ2-5; no firm D call. Trimming removed 0 bases from V and 5 bases from J, with 14 bases in between. Germline assignment: CDR1 SGHNT and CDR2 YYREEE (reference sequence). The CDR3 has 15 amino acids.

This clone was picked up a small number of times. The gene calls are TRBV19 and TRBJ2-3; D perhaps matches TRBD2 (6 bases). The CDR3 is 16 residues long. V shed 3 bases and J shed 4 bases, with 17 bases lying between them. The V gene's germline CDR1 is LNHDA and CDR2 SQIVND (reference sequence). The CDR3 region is CASSMPGGSSPDTQYF. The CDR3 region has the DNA TGTGCCAGTAGTATGCCCGGGGGTAGCAGCCCAGATACGCAGTATTTT.

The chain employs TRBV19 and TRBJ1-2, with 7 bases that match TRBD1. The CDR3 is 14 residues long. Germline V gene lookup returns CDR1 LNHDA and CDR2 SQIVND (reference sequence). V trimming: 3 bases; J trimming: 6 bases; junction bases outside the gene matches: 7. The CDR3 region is CASSMRRQGDGYTF. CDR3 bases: TGTGCCAGTAGTATGCGGAGACAGGGTGATGGCTACACCTTC.